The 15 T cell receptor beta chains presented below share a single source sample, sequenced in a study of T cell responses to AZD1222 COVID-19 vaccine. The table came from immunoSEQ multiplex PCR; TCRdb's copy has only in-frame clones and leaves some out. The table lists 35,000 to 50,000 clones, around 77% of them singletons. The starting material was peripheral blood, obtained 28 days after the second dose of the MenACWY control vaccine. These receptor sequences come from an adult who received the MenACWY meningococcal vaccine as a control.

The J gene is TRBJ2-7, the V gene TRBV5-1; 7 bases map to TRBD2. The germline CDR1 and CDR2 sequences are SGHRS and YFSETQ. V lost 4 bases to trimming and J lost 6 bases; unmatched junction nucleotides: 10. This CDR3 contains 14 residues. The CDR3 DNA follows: TGCGCCAGCAGCCCGGGACTACCCGCGGCCGAGCAGTACTTC. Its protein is CASSPGLPAAEQYF.

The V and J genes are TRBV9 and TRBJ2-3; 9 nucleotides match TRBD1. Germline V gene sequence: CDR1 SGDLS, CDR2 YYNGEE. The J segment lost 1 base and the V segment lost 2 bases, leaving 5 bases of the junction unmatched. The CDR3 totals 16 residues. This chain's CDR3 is CASSVGGQGRTDTQYF. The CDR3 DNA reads TGTGCCAGCAGCGTGGGGGGACAGGGTCGCACAGATACGCAGTATTTT. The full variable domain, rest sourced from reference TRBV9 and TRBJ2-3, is DSGVTQTPKHLITATGQRVTLRCSPRSGDLSVYWYQQSLDQGLQFLIQYYNGEERAKGNILERFSAQQFPDLHSELNLSSLELGDSALYFCASSVGGQGRTDTQYFGPGTRLTVL.

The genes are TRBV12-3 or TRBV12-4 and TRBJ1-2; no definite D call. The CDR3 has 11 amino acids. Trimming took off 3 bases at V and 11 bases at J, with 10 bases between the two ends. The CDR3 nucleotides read TGTGCCAGCAGTTTTAACCGACGGTACACCTTC. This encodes CASSFNRRYTF.

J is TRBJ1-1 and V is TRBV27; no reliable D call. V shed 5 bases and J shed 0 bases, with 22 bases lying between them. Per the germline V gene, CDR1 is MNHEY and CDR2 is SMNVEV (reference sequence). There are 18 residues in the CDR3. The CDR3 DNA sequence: TGTGCCAGCAGTCAGAAAGGCCGTACTTCTCGATTGAACACTGAAGCTTTCTTT. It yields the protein CASSQKGRTSRLNTEAFF.

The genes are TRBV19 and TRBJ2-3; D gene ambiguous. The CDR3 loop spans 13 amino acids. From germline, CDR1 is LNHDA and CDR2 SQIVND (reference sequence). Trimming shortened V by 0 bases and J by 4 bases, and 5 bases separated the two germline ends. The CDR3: CASSIDQADTQYF. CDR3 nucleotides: TGTGCCAGTAGTATAGATCAGGCAGATACGCAGTATTTT.

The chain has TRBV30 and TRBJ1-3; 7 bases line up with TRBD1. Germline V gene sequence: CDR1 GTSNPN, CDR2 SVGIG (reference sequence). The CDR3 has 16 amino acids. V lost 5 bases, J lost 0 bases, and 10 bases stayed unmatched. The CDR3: CAWATTGASSGNTIYF. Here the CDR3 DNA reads TGTGCCTGGGCTACTACAGGGGCGAGCTCTGGAAACACCATATATTTT. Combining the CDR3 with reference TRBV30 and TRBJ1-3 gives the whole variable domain SQTIHQWPATLVQPVGSPLSLECTVEGTSNPNLYWYRQAAGRGLQLLFYSVGIGQISSEVPQNLSASRPQDRQFILSSKKLLLSDSGFYLCAWATTGASSGNTIYFGEGSWLTVV.

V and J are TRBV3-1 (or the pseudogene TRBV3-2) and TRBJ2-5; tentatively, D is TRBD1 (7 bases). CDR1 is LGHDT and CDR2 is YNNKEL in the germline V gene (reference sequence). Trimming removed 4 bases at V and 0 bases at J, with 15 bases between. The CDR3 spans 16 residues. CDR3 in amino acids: CASSRRTGGYQETQYF. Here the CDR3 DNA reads TGTGCCAGCAGCCGCCGGACAGGAGGGTACCAAGAGACCCAGTACTTC.

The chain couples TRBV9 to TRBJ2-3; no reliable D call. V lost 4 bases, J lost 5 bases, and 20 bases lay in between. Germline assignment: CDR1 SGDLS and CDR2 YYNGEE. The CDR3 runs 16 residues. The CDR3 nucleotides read TGTGCCAGCAGCCCAACGGTGGCTTCAGTGAAAGATACGCAGTATTTT. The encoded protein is CASSPTVASVKDTQYF.

CDR3 nucleotide sequence: TGTGCCAGCAGTGAGGTGGGGGCTAGCGGTAATGGGAACGAGCAGTACGTC. Translated, it gives CASSEVGASGNGNEQYV. The V and J genes are TRBV6-1 and TRBJ2-7, with TRBD2 as a possible D gene (7 bases). With 3 bases removed from V and 5 bases from J, the gap between germline ends came to 23 bases. This CDR3 is built from 17 residues. Germline V CDR1 and CDR2: MNHNS, SASEGT.

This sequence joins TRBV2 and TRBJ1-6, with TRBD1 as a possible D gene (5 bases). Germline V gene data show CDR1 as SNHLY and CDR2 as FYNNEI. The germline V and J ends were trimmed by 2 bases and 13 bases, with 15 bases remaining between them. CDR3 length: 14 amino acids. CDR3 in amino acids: CASSERQGDPPLHF. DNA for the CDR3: TGTGCCAGCAGTGAACGCCAGGGCGATCCGCCCCTCCACTTT.

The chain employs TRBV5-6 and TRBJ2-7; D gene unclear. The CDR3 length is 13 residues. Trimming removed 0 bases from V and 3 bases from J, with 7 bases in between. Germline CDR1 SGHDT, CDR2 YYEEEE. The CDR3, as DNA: TGTGCCAGCAGCTTGGGGGATTTCTACGAGCAGTACTTC. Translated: CASSLGDFYEQYF.

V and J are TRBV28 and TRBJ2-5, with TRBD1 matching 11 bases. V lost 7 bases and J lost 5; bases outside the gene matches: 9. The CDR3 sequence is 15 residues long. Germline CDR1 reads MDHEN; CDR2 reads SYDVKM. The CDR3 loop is CASTNHGTGGETQYF. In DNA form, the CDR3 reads TGTGCCAGCACCAACCACGGGACAGGGGGGGAGACCCAGTACTTC.

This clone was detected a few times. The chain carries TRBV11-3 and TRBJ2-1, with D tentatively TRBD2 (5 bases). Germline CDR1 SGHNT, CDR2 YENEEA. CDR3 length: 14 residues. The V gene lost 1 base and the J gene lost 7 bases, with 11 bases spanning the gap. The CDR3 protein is CASSLGGSGNEQFF. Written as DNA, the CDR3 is TGTGCCAGCAGCTTAGGGGGTTCGGGGAATGAGCAGTTCTTC.

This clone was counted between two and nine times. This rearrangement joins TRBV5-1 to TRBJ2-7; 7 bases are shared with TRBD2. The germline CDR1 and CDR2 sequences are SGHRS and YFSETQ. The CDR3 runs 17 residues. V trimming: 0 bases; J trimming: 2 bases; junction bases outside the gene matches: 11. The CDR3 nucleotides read TGCGCCAGCAGCTTGGGATCAAGCGGGGTTCTTCCCTACGAGCAGTACTTC. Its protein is CASSLGSSGVLPYEQYF.

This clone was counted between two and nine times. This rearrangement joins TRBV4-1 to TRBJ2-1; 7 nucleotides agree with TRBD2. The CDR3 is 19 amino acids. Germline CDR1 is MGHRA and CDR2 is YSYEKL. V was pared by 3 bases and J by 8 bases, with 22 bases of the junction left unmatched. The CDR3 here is CASSQGVLPRLAIEHEQFF. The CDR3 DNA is TGCGCCAGCAGCCAGGGAGTTTTACCCAGACTAGCTATTGAGCATGAGCAGTTCTTC.